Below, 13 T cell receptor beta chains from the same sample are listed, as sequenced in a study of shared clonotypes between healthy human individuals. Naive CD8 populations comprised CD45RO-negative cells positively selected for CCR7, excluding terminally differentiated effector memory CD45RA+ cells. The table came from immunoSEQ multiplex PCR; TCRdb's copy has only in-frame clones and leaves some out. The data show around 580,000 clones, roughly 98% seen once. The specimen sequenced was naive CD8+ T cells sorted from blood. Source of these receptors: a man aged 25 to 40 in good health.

CDR3 in amino acids: CAISSLYCIQSRANVLTF. The CDR3 DNA sequence: TGTGCCATCAGTAGCTTGTACTGTATACAAAGTCGGGCCAACGTCCTGACTTTC. The chain joins TRBV10-3 to TRBJ2-6; D remains ambiguous. Germline lookup yields CDR1 ENHRY and CDR2 SYGVKD. The CDR3 is 18 residues long. V was shortened by 5 bases and J by 5 bases, with 22 bases between the two germline ends.

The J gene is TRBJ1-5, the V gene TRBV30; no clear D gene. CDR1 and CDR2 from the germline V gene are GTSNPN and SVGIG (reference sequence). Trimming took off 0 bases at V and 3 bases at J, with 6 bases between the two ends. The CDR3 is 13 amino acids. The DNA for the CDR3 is TGTGCCTGGAGTGTATCAGTCAATCAGCCCCAGCATTTT. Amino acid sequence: CAWSVSVNQPQHF.

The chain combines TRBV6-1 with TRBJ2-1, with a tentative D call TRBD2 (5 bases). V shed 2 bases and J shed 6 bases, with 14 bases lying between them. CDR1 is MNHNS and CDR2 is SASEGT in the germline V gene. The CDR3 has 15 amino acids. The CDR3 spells CASSEQRLAGNEQFF. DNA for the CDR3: TGTGCCAGCAGTGAACAACGGCTAGCAGGCAATGAGCAGTTCTTC.

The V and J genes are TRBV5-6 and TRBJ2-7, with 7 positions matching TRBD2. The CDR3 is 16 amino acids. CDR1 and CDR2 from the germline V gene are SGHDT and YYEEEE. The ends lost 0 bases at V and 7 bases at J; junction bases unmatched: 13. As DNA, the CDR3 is TGTGCCAGCAGCTTGGTTGAACCAGCGGGGTTTGGGGAGCAGTACTTC. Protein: CASSLVEPAGFGEQYF.

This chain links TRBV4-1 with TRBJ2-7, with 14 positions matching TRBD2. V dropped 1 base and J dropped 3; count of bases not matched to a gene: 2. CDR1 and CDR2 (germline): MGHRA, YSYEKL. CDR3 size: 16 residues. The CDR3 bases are TGCGCCAGCAGCCAAGGAGGACTAGCGGGGGGCTACGAGCAGTACTTC. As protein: CASSQGGLAGGYEQYF.

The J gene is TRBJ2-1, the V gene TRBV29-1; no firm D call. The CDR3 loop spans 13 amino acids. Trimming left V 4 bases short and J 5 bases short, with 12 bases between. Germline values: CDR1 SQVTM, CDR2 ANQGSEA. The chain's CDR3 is CSVVKGYNNEQFF. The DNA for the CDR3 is TGCAGCGTTGTAAAAGGCTACAACAATGAGCAGTTCTTC.

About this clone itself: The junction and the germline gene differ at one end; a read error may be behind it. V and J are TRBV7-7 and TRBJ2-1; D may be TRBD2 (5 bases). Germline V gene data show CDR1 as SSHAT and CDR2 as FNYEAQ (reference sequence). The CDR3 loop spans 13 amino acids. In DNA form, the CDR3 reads TGTGCTAGCAGCCTAGCCCCTCACAATGAGCAGTTCTTC. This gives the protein CASSLAPHNEQFF.

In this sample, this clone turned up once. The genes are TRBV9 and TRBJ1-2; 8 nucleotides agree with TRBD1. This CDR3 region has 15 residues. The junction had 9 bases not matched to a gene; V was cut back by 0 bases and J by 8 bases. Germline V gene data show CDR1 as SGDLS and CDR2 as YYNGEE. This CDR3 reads CASSVVSGGDGGYTF. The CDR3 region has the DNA TGTGCCAGCAGCGTAGTTTCAGGGGGCGACGGAGGCTACACCTTC. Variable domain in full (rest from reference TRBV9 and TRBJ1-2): DSGVTQTPKHLITATGQRVTLRCSPRSGDLSVYWYQQSLDQGLQFLIQYYNGEERAKGNILERFSAQQFPDLHSELNLSSLELGDSALYFCASSVVSGGDGGYTFGSGTRLTVV.

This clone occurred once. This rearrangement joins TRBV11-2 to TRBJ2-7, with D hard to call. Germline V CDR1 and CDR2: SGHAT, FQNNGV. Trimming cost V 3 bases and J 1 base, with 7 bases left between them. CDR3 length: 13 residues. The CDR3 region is CASSFGLSYEQYF. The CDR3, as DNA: TGTGCCAGCAGCTTTGGCTTGTCCTACGAGCAGTACTTC.

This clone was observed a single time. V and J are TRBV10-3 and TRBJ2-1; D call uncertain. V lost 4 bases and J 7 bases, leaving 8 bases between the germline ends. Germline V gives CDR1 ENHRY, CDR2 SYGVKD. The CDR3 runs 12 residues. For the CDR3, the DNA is TGTGCCATCAGTGTCTCTGGGAATGAGCAGTTCTTC. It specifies CAISVSGNEQFF.

The CDR3 DNA follows: TGTGCCAGCAACACCCGGGAGAACACTGAAGCTTTCTTT. Its protein product is CASNTRENTEAFF. The chain recombines TRBV2 with TRBJ1-1; no reliable D call. This CDR3 spans 13 amino acids. V was pared by 7 bases and J by 1 base, with 10 bases between. Germline V gives CDR1 SNHLY, CDR2 FYNNEI.

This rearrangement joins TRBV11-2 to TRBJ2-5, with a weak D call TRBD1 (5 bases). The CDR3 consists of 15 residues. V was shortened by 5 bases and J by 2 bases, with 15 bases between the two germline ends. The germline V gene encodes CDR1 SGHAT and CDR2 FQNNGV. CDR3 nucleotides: TGTGCCAGCAGCGGATCGGGCAGGGCGCAAGAGACCCAGTACTTC. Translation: CASSGSGRAQETQYF.

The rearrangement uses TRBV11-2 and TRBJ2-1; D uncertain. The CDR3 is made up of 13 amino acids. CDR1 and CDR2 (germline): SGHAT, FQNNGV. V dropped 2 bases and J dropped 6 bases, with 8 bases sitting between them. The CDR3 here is CASSLLVPNEQFF. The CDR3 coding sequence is TGTGCCAGCAGCTTATTGGTCCCCAATGAGCAGTTCTTC. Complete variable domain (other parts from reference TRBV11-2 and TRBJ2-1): EAGVAQSPRYKIIEKRQSVAFWCNPISGHATLYWYQQILGQGPKLLIQFQNNGVVDDSQLPKDRFSAERLKGVDSTLKIQPAKLEDSAVYLCASSLLVPNEQFFGPGTRLTVL.